One T cell receptor beta chain is described in this entry. The CDR3 is 14 residues long. CDR1 SEHNR and CDR2 FQNEAQ come from the germline V gene (reference sequence). V gave up 5 bases and J gave up 13 bases; unmatched junction bases: 13. Original processing methods: Reference gene primer amplification gave estimated nucleated cell counts. Measured with immunoSEQ multiplex PCR; TCRdb has only the in-frame clones, and not every one. D and trimming were read from the DNA, whereas the V and J calls and clone size are those reported in that table. In the table there are around 120,000 clones, around 80% of which are singletons. This record belongs to a study of blood T cell repertoires in COVID-19. Study overall: Researchers got acute and convalescent COVID-19 samples from the United States, Italy and Spain. Sample material is recorded as cDNA or gDNA derived from T cells, B-cell-depleted T cells, or PBMCs.

The clonotype originates from a woman at least 80 years old with acute or convalescent COVID-19. Source material: peripheral blood. The V and J genes are TRBV7-9 and TRBJ1-3, with 8 bases lining up with TRBD1. The CDR3 loop reads CASSPGGLVGAIYF. In DNA form, the CDR3 reads TGTGCCAGCAGCCCAGGGGGCTTGGTTGGGGCGATATATTTT.